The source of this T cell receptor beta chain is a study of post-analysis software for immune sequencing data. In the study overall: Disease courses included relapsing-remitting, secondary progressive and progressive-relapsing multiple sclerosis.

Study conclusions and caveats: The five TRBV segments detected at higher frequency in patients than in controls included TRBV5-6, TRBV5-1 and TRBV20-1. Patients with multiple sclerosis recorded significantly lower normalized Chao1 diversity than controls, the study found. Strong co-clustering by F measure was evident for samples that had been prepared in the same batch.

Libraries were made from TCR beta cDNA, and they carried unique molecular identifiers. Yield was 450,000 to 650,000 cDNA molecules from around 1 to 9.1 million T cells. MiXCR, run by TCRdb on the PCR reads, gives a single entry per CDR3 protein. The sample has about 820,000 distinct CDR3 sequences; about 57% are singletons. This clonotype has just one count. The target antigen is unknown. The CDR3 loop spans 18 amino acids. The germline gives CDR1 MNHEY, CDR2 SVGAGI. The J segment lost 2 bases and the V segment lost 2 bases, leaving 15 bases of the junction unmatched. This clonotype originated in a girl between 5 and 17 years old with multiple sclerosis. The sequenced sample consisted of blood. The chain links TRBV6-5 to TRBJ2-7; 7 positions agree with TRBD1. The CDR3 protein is CASSYARNSRQGPYEQYF. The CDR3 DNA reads TGTGCCAGCAGTTACGCTAGGAACTCTAGACAGGGACCCTACGAGCAGTACTTC.